The rows below give T cell receptor beta chains drawn from one sample of a study of T cells after yellow fever vaccination. TCRdb called the 5' RACE reads again in MiXCR, with one record for every CDR3 protein. The sample holds over 130,000 distinct CDR3 sequences, approximately 7.7% seen once. The sequenced sample was CD4+ T cells sorted from PBMCs, obtained 5 days after the yellow fever booster vaccination. The receptors derive from a man aged 25 to 45 who received the YFV17D yellow fever vaccine. Both conserved end residues are part of each CDR3. D genes are given only for firm matches. The size field is filled for only some rows; it gives once, few, many or a size class.

j_gene | abundance | d_gene | v_gene | CDR3nt | CDR3aa
TRBJ2-1 | many | TRBD2 | TRBV24-1 | TGTGCCACCAGCAGGACTAGCGGACACAATGAGCAGTTCTTC | CATSRTSGHNEQFF
TRBJ2-3 | many | . | TRBV7-9 | TGTGCCAGCAGCTTCGATTTGGCAGATACGCAGTATTTT | CASSFDLADTQYF
TRBJ1-1 | many | TRBD1 | TRBV6-5 | TGTGCCAGCAGGACAGGGGGCACTGAAGCTTTCTTT | CASRTGGTEAFF
TRBJ2-6 | . | . | TRBV2 | TGTGCCAGCAGCGGGGACTCTTTTTTCTCTGGGGCCAACGTCCTGACTTTC | CASSGDSFFSGANVLTF
TRBJ2-6 | few | . | TRBV7-3 | TGTGCCAGCAGCTTAATTAGGCCGAGCTCTGGGGCCAACGTCCTGACTTTC | CASSLIRPSSGANVLTF
TRBJ1-1 | many | . | TRBV6-2/TRBV6-3 | TGTGCCAGCAGTTATGACAGCAACACTGAAGCTTTCTTT | CASSYDSNTEAFF
TRBJ2-7 | many | . | TRBV20-1 | TGCAGTGCTCCTAATTTCGGAGGCCTAGACTCCTACGAGCAGTACTTC | CSAPNFGGLDSYEQYF
TRBJ2-5 | many | . | TRBV6-1 | TGTGCCAGCAGGGAACTATCGTCGAAGACCCAGTACTTC | CASRELSSKTQYF
TRBJ2-2 | many | . | TRBV29-1 | TGCAGCGTTGAATACAGTTACACCGGGGAGCTGTTTTTT | CSVEYSYTGELFF
TRBJ1-1 | few | . | TRBV12-5 | TGTGCTAGTGGTACCGTCCCAGGTCGCCTTAAGAACACTGAAGCTTTCTTT | CASGTVPGRLKNTEAFF
TRBJ2-2 | many | TRBD1 | TRBV12-3/TRBV12-4 | TGTGCCAGCAGATGGACAGGTGGGGACGCCGGGGAGCTGTTTTTT | CASRWTGGDAGELFF
TRBJ2-7 | many | . | TRBV20-1 | TGCAGTGCCCCAGGAGCGTACCGGACCTACGAGCAGTACTTC | CSAPGAYRTYEQYF
TRBJ2-1 | many | . | TRBV15 | TGTGCCACCGAACTACAGGGAGTGGGCAATGAGCAGTTCTTC | CATELQGVGNEQFF
TRBJ2-7 | many | . | TRBV7-2 | TGTGCCAGCAGCTTAGCCGGACAGTTATCCTACGAGCAGTACTTC | CASSLAGQLSYEQYF
TRBJ2-1 | few | TRBD2 | TRBV20-1 | TGCAGTGCTGCCCGGGACTACAAGAAGTATCACAATGAGCAGTTCTTC | CSAARDYKKYHNEQFF
TRBJ2-5 | few | TRBD2 | TRBV6-5 | TGTGCCAGCAGTTACGGGACTAGCGGGAGTTTGGAGACCCAGTACTTC | CASSYGTSGSLETQYF
TRBJ2-7 | many | . | TRBV7-9 | TGTGCCAGCGGAGAGAGCTACGAGCAGTACTTC | CASGESYEQYF
TRBJ2-1 | many | . | TRBV10-3 | TGTGCCATCAGTACAGGCGGTAATGAGCAGTTCTTC | CAISTGGNEQFF
TRBJ2-5 | many | TRBD2 | TRBV27 | TGTGCCAGCAGTCCTAGCGGCTCGGGGGGGACCCAGTACTTC | CASSPSGSGGTQYF
TRBJ2-5 | . | . | TRBV5-6 | TGTGCCAGCAGCTTGCTTGGGGCCGGGACCCAGTACTTC | CASSLLGAGTQYF
TRBJ1-2 | many | . | TRBV20-1 | TGCAGTGCTAGAAACGATAAGGGGAAAGCTAACTATGGCTACACCTTC | CSARNDKGKANYGYTF
TRBJ1-5 | many | . | TRBV7-8 | TGTGCCAGCAGCTTAGGGAAAGTCCTTTTAAATCAGCCCCAGCATTTT | CASSLGKVLLNQPQHF
TRBJ2-5 | . | TRBD2 | TRBV3-1 | TGTGCCAGCAGCCAACGGCTAGCGGGAAAAGAGACCCAGTACTTC | CASSQRLAGKETQYF
TRBJ2-1 | many | TRBD2 | TRBV29-1 | TGCAGCGTTGAAAGCGGGAGCCGGTGGTTCTTC | CSVESGSRWFF
TRBJ2-7 | many | TRBD2 | TRBV12-3/TRBV12-4 | TGTGCCAGCAGTAGAGAAACTAGCGGGAGTTACGAGCAGTACTTC | CASSRETSGSYEQYF
TRBJ2-1 | many | TRBD2 | TRBV29-1 | TGCAGCGTTTTACTAGCGGGAGTTTACAATGAGCAGTTCTTC | CSVLLAGVYNEQFF
TRBJ2-6 | many | . | TRBV24-1 | TGTGCCACCAGCTCTGAACAGTCTGGGGCCAACGTCCTGACTTTC | CATSSEQSGANVLTF
TRBJ2-2 | many | TRBD2 | TRBV3-1 | TGTGCCAGCAGCCAAGGCGCGGCCCTAGCGGCCACCGGGGAGCTGTTTTTT | CASSQGAALAATGELFF
TRBJ2-5 | many | . | TRBV11-2 | TGTGCCAGCAGCTCGATAGCCCTCGGACAAGAGACCCAGTACTTC | CASSSIALGQETQYF
TRBJ2-4 | few | . | TRBV20-1 | TGCAGTGCTCTAGACATAGCCAAAAACATTCAGTACTTC | CSALDIAKNIQYF
TRBJ2-1 | many | TRBD2 | TRBV20-1 | TGCAGTGCTAGTTTATTCAGCGGGAGGCCCTACAATGAGCAGTTCTTC | CSASLFSGRPYNEQFF
TRBJ1-1 | many | . | TRBV27 | TGTGCCAGCAGTTTATCGATACGGATGAACACTGAAGCTTTCTTT | CASSLSIRMNTEAFF
TRBJ1-3 | many | . | TRBV4-3 | TGCGCCAGCAGCCACATTACAGGGACGGCAAACACCATATATTTT | CASSHITGTANTIYF
TRBJ2-3 | many | TRBD1 | TRBV7-9 | TGTGCCAGCAGCTTAGTTCTGTCCAGGGGGGATACGCAGTATTTT | CASSLVLSRGDTQYF
TRBJ2-7 | many | . | TRBV7-9 | TGTGCCAGCAGCCCCGGGGAGTATACGACCTACGAGCAGTACTTC | CASSPGEYTTYEQYF
TRBJ2-3 | many | . | TRBV4-1 | TGCGCCAGCAGCCAAGATAATATGGGTTTCACGGATACGCAGTATTTT | CASSQDNMGFTDTQYF
TRBJ2-7 | many | . | TRBV20-1 | TGCAGTGCCTCCGACAGAGCCTACGAGCAGTACTTC | CSASDRAYEQYF
TRBJ2-3 | many | TRBD2 | TRBV20-1 | TGCAGTGCTAGCCGGACTAGCGAGAGCACAGATACGCAGTATTTT | CSASRTSESTDTQYF
TRBJ2-2 | few | TRBD2 | TRBV5-4 | TGTGCCAGCAGCGGACCGTCTAGCGGGAGTTTAGCCGGGGAGCTGTTTTTT | CASSGPSSGSLAGELFF
TRBJ2-5 | many | TRBD1 | TRBV3-1 | TGTGCCAGCAGCCAGAACAGGGGGCGAGGAGAGACCCAGTACTTC | CASSQNRGRGETQYF
TRBJ2-1 | many | TRBD2 | TRBV7-9 | TGTGCCAGCAGCCTAGCGGGAGGGCTGAATGAGCAGTTCTTC | CASSLAGGLNEQFF
TRBJ2-2 | . | . | TRBV5-4 | TGTGCCAGCAGCTACGGTTCTAAGGGGGGTTCCGGGGAGCTGTTTTTT | CASSYGSKGGSGELFF